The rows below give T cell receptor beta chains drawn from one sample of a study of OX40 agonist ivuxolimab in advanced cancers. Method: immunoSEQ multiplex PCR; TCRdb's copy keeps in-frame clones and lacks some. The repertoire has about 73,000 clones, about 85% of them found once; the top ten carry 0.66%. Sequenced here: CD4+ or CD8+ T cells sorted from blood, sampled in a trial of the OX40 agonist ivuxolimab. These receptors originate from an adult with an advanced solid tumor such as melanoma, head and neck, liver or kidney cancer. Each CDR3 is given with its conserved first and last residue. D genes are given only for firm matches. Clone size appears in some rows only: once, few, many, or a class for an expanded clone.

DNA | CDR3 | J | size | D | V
TGTGCCAGCAGCCTGGCAGGGGGGACCTACGAGCAGTACTTC | CASSLAGGTYEQYF | TRBJ2-7 | NA | NA | TRBV5-6
TGCAGCGCGCGGGACTCTTACAATGAGCAGTTCTTC | CSARDSYNEQFF | TRBJ2-1 | NA | NA | TRBV29-1
TGTGCCAGCAGTTTCGGACAGACCCGCACTGAAGCTTTCTTT | CASSFGQTRTEAFF | TRBJ1-1 | NA | NA | TRBV11-1
TGTGCCAGCAGCTTGGAACCGATCACAGATACGCAGTATTTT | CASSLEPITDTQYF | TRBJ2-3 | NA | NA | TRBV5-6
TGCGCCAGCAGCCCAGGCGGTGGCTCTGGAAACACCATATATTTT | CASSPGGGSGNTIYF | TRBJ1-3 | NA | NA | TRBV4-1
TGTGCCACCGGGACATCTGGAAACACCATATATTTT | CATGTSGNTIYF | TRBJ1-3 | NA | NA | TRBV2
TGCGCCAGCAGTTACAGGGGCGCAAACACTGAAGCTTTCTTT | CASSYRGANTEAFF | TRBJ1-1 | NA | TRBD1 | TRBV5-1
TGTGCCATCAATGATGGGAGACAGGGTCGCGACGAGCAGTACTTC | CAINDGRQGRDEQYF | TRBJ2-7 | NA | TRBD1 | TRBV10-3
TGTGCCAGCAGCCTGAACCGGGACAGCAATTCACCCCTCCACTTT | CASSLNRDSNSPLHF | TRBJ1-6 | NA | TRBD1 | TRBV7-2
TGTGCCAGCAGCCCGAACTCCGGGTACCAAGAGACCCAGTACTTC | CASSPNSGYQETQYF | TRBJ2-5 | NA | NA | TRBV9
TGCGCCAGCAGCCAAGCTAGCGGGGTATACAATGAGCAGTTCTTC | CASSQASGVYNEQFF | TRBJ2-1 | NA | TRBD2 | TRBV4-3
TGTGCCAGCAGCAAAGGGACAGTTGGCTATGGCTACACCTTC | CASSKGTVGYGYTF | TRBJ1-2 | NA | TRBD1 | TRBV6-5
TGTGCCAGCAGCCCCACCGGACAGGGGGCAAACGACTATGGCTACACCTTC | CASSPTGQGANDYGYTF | TRBJ1-2 | few | TRBD1 | TRBV7-9
TGTGCCAGCAGCTTCGGGGGGCAGGACACTGAAGCTTTCTTT | CASSFGGQDTEAFF | TRBJ1-1 | few | NA | TRBV7-9
TGTGCCATCGGGGGGGGGCCTAGACAAGAGACCCAGTACTTC | CAIGGGPRQETQYF | TRBJ2-5 | NA | NA | TRBV10-3
TGTGCCAGCAGCTCACCACATAGGGGGGCTAGGACTGAAGCTTTCTTT | CASSSPHRGARTEAFF | TRBJ1-1 | NA | NA | TRBV7-2
TGTGCCAGCAGCGTAGAGGGCGGGGCGAGCACAGATACGCAGTATTTT | CASSVEGGASTDTQYF | TRBJ2-3 | NA | NA | TRBV9
TGTGCCAGCAGCTCTTACAGGGGTAGCGGCTACACCTTC | CASSSYRGSGYTF | TRBJ1-2 | NA | TRBD1 | TRBV7-2
TGTGCCAGCAGCTTTTTAGGGACGGCGGGGGAGACCCAGTACTTC | CASSFLGTAGETQYF | TRBJ2-5 | NA | NA | TRBV7-2
TGTGCCAGCAGGGACAGGGGGCCAGATAACTATGGCTACACCTTC | CASRDRGPDNYGYTF | TRBJ1-2 | NA | TRBD1 | TRBV6-1
TGCGCCAGCAGCCGTAAGGGCGGGGCCACAGATACGCAGTATTTT | CASSRKGGATDTQYF | TRBJ2-3 | NA | NA | TRBV4-3
TGTGCCAGCTCACCAGACGGGGGCTCTGGCTACACCTTC | CASSPDGGSGYTF | TRBJ1-2 | NA | NA | TRBV18
TGCGCCAGCAGCTCACTAACAGGGGATGGGGAAAAACTGTTTTTT | CASSSLTGDGEKLFF | TRBJ1-4 | NA | TRBD1 | TRBV5-1
TGTGCCAGCAGCCGGACAGGCTACGACTATGGCTACACCTTC | CASSRTGYDYGYTF | TRBJ1-2 | NA | TRBD1 | TRBV11-1
TGCGCCAGCAGACCTAGTACAGGGGGCTGGAACTATGGCTACACCTTC | CASRPSTGGWNYGYTF | TRBJ1-2 | NA | TRBD1 | TRBV5-1
TGTGCCAGCAGCTTCACAGGGGCAAATTCACCCCTCCACTTT | CASSFTGANSPLHF | TRBJ1-6 | NA | TRBD1 | TRBV5-6
TGTGCCAGCAGCCAACAGGGTACTGGGGCCAACGTCCTGACTTTC | CASSQQGTGANVLTF | TRBJ2-6 | NA | NA | TRBV5-6
TGCGCCAGCAGCTTGGGACTCCCAAGGAACCAGCCCCAGCATTTT | CASSLGLPRNQPQHF | TRBJ1-5 | NA | NA | TRBV5-1
TGTGCCAGCACAGCCCCCGAACAAGAGACCCAGTACTTC | CASTAPEQETQYF | TRBJ2-5 | NA | NA | TRBV21-1
TGTGCCAGCAGCTTAGCGTGGGGGAGCCGGAATGAGCAGTTCTTC | CASSLAWGSRNEQFF | TRBJ2-1 | NA | NA | TRBV7-2
TGTGCCAGCAGCTGGAGCGGATCCTACGAGCAGTACTTC | CASSWSGSYEQYF | TRBJ2-7 | NA | NA | TRBV7-9
TGTGCCAGCAGCTTAAGGGGACAGGATAATTCACCCCTCCACTTT | CASSLRGQDNSPLHF | TRBJ1-6 | NA | TRBD1 | TRBV7-2
TGTGCCAGCACTCAAATGGTACTCTCTGGAAACACCATATATTTT | CASTQMVLSGNTIYF | TRBJ1-3 | NA | NA | TRBV7-9
TGTGCCATCGGGGACAGGGGGCAGAACACTGAAGCTTTCTTT | CAIGDRGQNTEAFF | TRBJ1-1 | NA | TRBD1 | TRBV10-3
TGTGCCAGCAGCGCCGACAGTTACCCGCAGTATTTT | CASSADSYPQYF | TRBJ2-3 | few | NA | TRBV9
TGTGCCAGTAGTATTTTGGGCCGGGACTATGGCTACACCTTC | CASSILGRDYGYTF | TRBJ1-2 | NA | NA | TRBV19
TGTGCCTGGAGTGTACTAGGGGGACAGGGTGGCTATGGCTACACCTTC | CAWSVLGGQGGYGYTF | TRBJ1-2 | NA | TRBD1 | TRBV30
TGTGCCAGTACTCCGGACTTTTCCAAGAGCGGCTACACCTTC | CASTPDFSKSGYTF | TRBJ1-2 | NA | NA | TRBV19
TGTGCCAGCAGCTTGACCCGGACAGGGGCTAACCCAGGGGAAGCTTTCTTT | CASSLTRTGANPGEAFF | TRBJ1-1 | NA | TRBD1 | TRBV7-9
TGTGCCAGCAGCCCAACAGGGACCAACTATGGCTACACCTTC | CASSPTGTNYGYTF | TRBJ1-2 | NA | NA | TRBV7-2
TGTGCCAGCAGCCAAGATTTCGTAGATACGCAGTATTTT | CASSQDFVDTQYF | TRBJ2-3 | NA | NA | TRBV4-2
TGTGCCAGCAGCTTAGTTCCCAGCGGGGGTCCAGATACGCAGTATTTT | CASSLVPSGGPDTQYF | TRBJ2-3 | NA | TRBD2 | TRBV7-9
TGTGCCAGCAGCTTGTCTGAGCCCTATGGCTACACCTTC | CASSLSEPYGYTF | TRBJ1-2 | NA | NA | TRBV5-4
TGTGCCAGTACCCGGGAGGCTGGTTCCTACGAGCAGTACTTC | CASTREAGSYEQYF | TRBJ2-7 | NA | TRBD2 | TRBV19
TGCAGTGCTCGCAAGGGCGCTGAAGCTTTCTTT | CSARKGAEAFF | TRBJ1-1 | once | NA | TRBV20-1
TGTGCCTGGAGTTCTGACGGAGGCGATACGCAGTATTTT | CAWSSDGGDTQYF | TRBJ2-3 | NA | NA | TRBV30
TGTGCCAGCAGCTTATGGACAGGGAGAGAGACCCAGTACTTC | CASSLWTGRETQYF | TRBJ2-5 | NA | TRBD1 | TRBV7-2
TGTGCCAGCAGCTTTTGGACAGGGACCGGGGAGCTGTTTTTT | CASSFWTGTGELFF | TRBJ2-2 | NA | TRBD1 | TRBV7-8
TGTGCCAGCAGCCCCTCGCTGGGGAGGGGCGACTATGGCTACACCTTC | CASSPSLGRGDYGYTF | TRBJ1-2 | NA | NA | TRBV7-8
TGCGCCAGCAGCGGGGGACAGGGGGCAGGTGGCTACACCTTC | CASSGGQGAGGYTF | TRBJ1-2 | NA | TRBD1 | TRBV5-1
TGTGCCAGCAGCATTACAGAGAACACTGAAGCTTTCTTT | CASSITENTEAFF | TRBJ1-1 | NA | NA | TRBV27
TGTGCCAGCAGTTACTCGAGCGGGGGATCCTACGAGCAGTACTTC | CASSYSSGGSYEQYF | TRBJ2-7 | NA | TRBD2 | TRBV6-5
TGTGCCAGCACCACGGGGACAGCCTCCACTGAAGCTTTCTTT | CASTTGTASTEAFF | TRBJ1-1 | NA | TRBD1 | TRBV2
TGTGCCAGCAGCCCTGACTCTGGGGCCAACGTCCTGACTTTC | CASSPDSGANVLTF | TRBJ2-6 | NA | NA | TRBV9
TGCGCCAGCAGCTCCCCCAGTGGGGACAGGGGTATCTATGGCTACACCTTC | CASSSPSGDRGIYGYTF | TRBJ1-2 | NA | TRBD1 | TRBV5-1